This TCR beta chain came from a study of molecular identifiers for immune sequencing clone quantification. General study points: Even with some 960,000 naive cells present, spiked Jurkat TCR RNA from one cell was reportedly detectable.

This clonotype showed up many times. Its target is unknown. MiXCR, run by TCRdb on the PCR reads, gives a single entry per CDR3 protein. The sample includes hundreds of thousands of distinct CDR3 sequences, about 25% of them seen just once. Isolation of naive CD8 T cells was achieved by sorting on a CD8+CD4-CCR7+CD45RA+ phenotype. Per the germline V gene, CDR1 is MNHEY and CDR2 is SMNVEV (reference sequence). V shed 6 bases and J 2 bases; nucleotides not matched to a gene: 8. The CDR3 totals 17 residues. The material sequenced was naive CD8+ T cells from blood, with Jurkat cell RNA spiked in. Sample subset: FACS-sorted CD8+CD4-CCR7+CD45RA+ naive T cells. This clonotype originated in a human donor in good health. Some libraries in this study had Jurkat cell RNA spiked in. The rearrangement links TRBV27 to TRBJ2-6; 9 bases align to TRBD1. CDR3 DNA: TGTGCCAGCAGAAACACAGGGGGCTATACTGGGGCCAACGTCCTGACTTTC. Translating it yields CASRNTGGYTGANVLTF.